This TCR beta chain appears in the sequencing data of a study of T cell responses to AZD1222 COVID-19 vaccine. Study-level points and caveats: Baseline seropositives among AZD1222 recipients totaled only five to seven. Repertoire sampling happened only post peak T cell response.

CDR1 and CDR2 (germline): MNHEY, SVGAGI. The CDR3 sequence is 15 residues long. Trimming pared 7 bases from V and 0 bases from J, leaving 15 bases between. Of note for this clone: The antigen remains undetermined.

The repertoire was sequenced with immunoSEQ multiplex PCR; TCRdb's copy has only in-frame clones and lacks some. This sample yields 150,000 to 160,000 clones, of which roughly nine tenths are seen a single time; 15% to 20% belongs to the top ten. This receptor was obtained from an adult in good health. The sample in question was peripheral blood, obtained on day 0 of AZD1222 vaccination. This chain connects TRBV6-5 to TRBJ1-2; unclear D gene. CDR3: CASTQDPDPNYGYTF. CDR3 DNA: TGTGCCAGCACCCAGGACCCAGACCCTAACTATGGCTACACCTTC.